The clone carrying this T cell receptor (beta chain) was counted a single time. The sample is drawn from a study of blood T cell repertoires in COVID-19. Germline assignment: CDR1 SGHTA and CDR2 FQGNSA. Trimming removed 1 base from V and 0 bases from J, with 16 bases in between. This CDR3 contains 18 residues. Libraries were prepared by immunoSEQ multiplex PCR; TCRdb keeps only in-frame clonotypes and omits some of them. Among 110,000 to 150,000 clones listed, about 90% were seen once. The TCR originated in a woman aged 55-69 years with acute or convalescent COVID-19. Sequencing was carried out using peripheral blood. The gene calls are TRBV7-2 and TRBJ1-5; D unclear. The CDR3 DNA reads TGTGCCAGCAGCTTAGTGTCTTCCCTCCCTAGTAGCAATCAGCCCCAGCATTTT. Translating it yields CASSLVSSLPSSNQPQHF.